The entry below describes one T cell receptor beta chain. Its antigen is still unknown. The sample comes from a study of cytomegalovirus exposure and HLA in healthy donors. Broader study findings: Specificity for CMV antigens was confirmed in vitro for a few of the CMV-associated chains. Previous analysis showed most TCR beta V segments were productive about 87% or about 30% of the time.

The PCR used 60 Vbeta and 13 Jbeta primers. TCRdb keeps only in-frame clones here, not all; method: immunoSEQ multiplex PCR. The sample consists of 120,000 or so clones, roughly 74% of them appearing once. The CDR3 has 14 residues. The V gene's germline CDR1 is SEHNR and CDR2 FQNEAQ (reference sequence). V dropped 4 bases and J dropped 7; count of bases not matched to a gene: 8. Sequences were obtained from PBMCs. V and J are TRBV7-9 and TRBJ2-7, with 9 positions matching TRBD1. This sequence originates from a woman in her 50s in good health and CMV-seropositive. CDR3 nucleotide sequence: TGTGCCAGCAGCTCGTACCGGGACAGGGAGGAGCAGTACTTC. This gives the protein CASSSYRDREEQYF.